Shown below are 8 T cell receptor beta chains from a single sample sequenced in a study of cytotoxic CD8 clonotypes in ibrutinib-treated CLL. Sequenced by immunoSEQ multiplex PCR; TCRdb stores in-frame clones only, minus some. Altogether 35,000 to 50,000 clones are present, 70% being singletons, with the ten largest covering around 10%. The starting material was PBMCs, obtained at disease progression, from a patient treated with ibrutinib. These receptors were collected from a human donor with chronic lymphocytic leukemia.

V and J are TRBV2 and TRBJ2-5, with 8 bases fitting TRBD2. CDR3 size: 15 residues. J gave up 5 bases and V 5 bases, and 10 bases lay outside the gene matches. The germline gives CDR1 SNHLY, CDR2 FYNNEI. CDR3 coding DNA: TGTGCCAGCAGTCCCACGGGACTAGTGGGCGAGACCCAGTACTTC. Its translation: CASSPTGLVGETQYF.

The CDR3 region has the DNA TGTGCCAGCAGCTTAGATGGGGGCTTGAACACCGGGGAGCTGTTTTTT. Amino acid sequence: CASSLDGGLNTGELFF. The chain combines TRBV11-3 with TRBJ2-2; weak D call: TRBD1 (6 bases). Germline V gives CDR1 SGHNT, CDR2 YENEEA. V was clipped by 0 bases and J by 1 base, with 9 bases between them. This CDR3 comprises 16 residues.

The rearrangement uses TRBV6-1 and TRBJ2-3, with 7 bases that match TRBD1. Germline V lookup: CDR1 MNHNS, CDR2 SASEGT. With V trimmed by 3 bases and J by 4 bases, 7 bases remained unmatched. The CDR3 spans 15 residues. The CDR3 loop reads CASSDGRQGSDTQYF. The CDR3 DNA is TGTGCCAGCAGTGACGGAAGACAGGGTTCAGATACGCAGTATTTT.

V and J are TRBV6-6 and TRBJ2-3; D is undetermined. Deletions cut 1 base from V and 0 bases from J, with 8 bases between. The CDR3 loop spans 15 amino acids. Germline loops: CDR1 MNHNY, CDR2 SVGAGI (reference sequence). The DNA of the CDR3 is TGTGCCAGCAGTTACTGGTCCCTAAGCACAGATACGCAGTATTTT. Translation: CASSYWSLSTDTQYF.

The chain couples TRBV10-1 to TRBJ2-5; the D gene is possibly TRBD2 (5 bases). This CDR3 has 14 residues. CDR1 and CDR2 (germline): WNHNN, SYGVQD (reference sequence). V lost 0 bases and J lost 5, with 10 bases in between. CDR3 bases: TGCGCCAGCAGTGAGTCCCGATCGGGGGAGACCCAGTACTTC. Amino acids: CASSESRSGETQYF.

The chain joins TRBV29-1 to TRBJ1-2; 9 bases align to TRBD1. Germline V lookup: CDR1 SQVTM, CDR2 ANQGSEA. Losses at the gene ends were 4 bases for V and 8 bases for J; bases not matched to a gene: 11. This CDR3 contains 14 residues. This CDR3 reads CSVVPEQGAGGYTF. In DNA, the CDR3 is TGCAGCGTTGTACCCGAACAGGGGGCAGGGGGCTACACCTTC.

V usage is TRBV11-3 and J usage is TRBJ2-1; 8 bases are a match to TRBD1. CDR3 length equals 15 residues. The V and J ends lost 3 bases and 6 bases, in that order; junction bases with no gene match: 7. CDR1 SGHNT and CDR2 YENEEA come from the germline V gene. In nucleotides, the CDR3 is TGTGCCAGCAGCTTCCGACAGGGGCAGGGCAATGAGCAGTTCTTC. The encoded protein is CASSFRQGQGNEQFF.

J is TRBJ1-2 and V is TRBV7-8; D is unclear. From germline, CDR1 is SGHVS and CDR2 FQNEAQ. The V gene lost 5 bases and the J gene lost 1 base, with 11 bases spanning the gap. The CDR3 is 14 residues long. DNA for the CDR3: TGTGCCAGCAGCCCTCAAGGCAGTAACTATGGCTACACCTTC. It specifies CASSPQGSNYGYTF.